Described below is a single T cell receptor beta chain sequence and its context. TCRdb keeps only in-frame clones here, not all; method: immunoSEQ multiplex PCR. Among some 200,000 clones listed, about 85% were seen once. The sample belongs to a study of blood T cell repertoires in COVID-19. From germline, CDR1 is GTSNPN and CDR2 SVGIG (reference sequence). This CDR3 region has 15 residues. With 5 bases clipped from V and 2 bases from J, the junction kept 6 bases outside the gene matches. The sequencing sample was made of peripheral blood. The TCR sequence derives from a woman between 70 and 85 years old with COVID-19, enrolled during active disease. The chain combines TRBV30 with TRBJ2-3; TRBD2 matches at 11 bases. Written as DNA, the CDR3 is TGTGCCTGGGGCGTAGCGGGGGGGCCCACAGATACGCAGTATTTT. This sequence encodes CAWGVAGGPTDTQYF.